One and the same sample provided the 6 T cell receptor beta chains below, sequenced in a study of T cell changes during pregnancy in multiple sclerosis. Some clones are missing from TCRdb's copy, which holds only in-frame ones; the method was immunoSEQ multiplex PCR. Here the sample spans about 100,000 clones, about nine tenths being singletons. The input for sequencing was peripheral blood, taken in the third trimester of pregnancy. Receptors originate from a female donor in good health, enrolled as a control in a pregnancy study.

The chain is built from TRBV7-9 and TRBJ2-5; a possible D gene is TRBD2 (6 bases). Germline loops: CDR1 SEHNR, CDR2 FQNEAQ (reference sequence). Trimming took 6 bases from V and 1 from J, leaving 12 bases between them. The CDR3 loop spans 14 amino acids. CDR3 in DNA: TGTGCCAGCAGATGGCGGGGAGGCCAAGAGACCCAGTACTTC. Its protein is CASRWRGGQETQYF.

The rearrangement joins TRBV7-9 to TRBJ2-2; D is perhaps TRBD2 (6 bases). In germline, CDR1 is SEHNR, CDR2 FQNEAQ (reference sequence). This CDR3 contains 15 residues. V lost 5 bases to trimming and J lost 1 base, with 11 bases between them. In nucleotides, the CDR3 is TGTGCCAGCAGCCGGGGGAGACAGAACACCGGGGAGCTGTTTTTT. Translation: CASSRGRQNTGELFF.

The CDR3 reads CASSMGKSSYNSPLHF. The CDR3 DNA sequence: TGTGCCAGTAGTATGGGCAAGAGCTCCTATAATTCACCCCTCCACTTT. V gene TRBV19 combines with J gene TRBJ1-6, with D uncertain. The CDR3 has 16 amino acids. Germline assignment: CDR1 LNHDA and CDR2 SQIVND (reference sequence). V was trimmed by 3 bases and J by 0 bases, leaving 9 bases between them. Using reference TRBV19 and TRBJ1-6 for the parts outside the CDR3, the full variable domain is DGGITQSPKYLFRKEGQNVTLSCEQNLNHDAMYWYRQDPGQGLRLIYYSQIVNDFQKGDIAEGYSVSREKKESFPLTVTSAQKNPTAFYLCASSMGKSSYNSPLHFGNGTRLTVT.

The CDR3 DNA reads TGTGCCAGCAGCACAAGGACTAGATTTGACACAGATACGCAGTATTTT. It yields the protein CASSTRTRFDTDTQYF. The chain has TRBV5-4 and TRBJ2-3, with 7 bases that match TRBD2. Per the germline V gene, CDR1 is SGHNT and CDR2 is YYREEE (reference sequence). V was pared by 4 bases and J by 2 bases, with 10 bases of the junction left unmatched. This CDR3 has 16 amino acids.

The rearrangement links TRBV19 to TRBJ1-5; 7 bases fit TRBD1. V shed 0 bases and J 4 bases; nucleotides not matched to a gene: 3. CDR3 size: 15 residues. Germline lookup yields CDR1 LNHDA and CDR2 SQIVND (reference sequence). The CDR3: CASSIEGTVNQPQHF. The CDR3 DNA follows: TGTGCCAGTAGTATAGAGGGGACAGTTAATCAGCCCCAGCATTTT.

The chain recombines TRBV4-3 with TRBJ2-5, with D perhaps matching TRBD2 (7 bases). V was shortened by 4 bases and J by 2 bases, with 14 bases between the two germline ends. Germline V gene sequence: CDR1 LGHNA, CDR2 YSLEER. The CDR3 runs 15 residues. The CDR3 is CASSPLGGPQETQYF. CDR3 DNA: TGCGCCAGCAGCCCCTTGGGGGGGCCGCAAGAGACCCAGTACTTC.